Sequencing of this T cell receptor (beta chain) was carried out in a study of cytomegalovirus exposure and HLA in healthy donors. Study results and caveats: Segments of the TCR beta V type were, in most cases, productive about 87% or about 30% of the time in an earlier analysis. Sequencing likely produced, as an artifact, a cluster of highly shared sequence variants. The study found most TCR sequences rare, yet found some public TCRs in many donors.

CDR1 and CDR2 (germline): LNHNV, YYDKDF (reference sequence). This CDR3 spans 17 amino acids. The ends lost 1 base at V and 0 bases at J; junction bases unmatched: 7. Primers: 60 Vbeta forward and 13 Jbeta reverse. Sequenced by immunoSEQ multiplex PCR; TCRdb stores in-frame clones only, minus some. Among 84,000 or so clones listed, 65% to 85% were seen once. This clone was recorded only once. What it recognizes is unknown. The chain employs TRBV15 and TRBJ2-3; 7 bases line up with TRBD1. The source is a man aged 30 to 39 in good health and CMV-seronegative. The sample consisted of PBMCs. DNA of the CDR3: TGTGCCACCAGCAGAGCGATAGGGACAGACAGCACAGATACGCAGTATTTT. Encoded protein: CATSRAIGTDSTDTQYF.